This T cell receptor (beta chain) was captured by sequencing in a study of cytotoxic CD8 clonotypes in ibrutinib-treated CLL. Overall study: The patients comprised 10 to 12 relapsed/refractory and about 14 treatment-naive cases, 17 to 18 IGHV unmutated.

Points from the study as a whole: Clonality at baseline surpassed age-matched healthy donors and tracked circulating CD8+ T-cell counts.

Worth noting for this clone: Antigen unknown.

Some clones are missing from TCRdb's copy, which holds only in-frame ones; the method was immunoSEQ multiplex PCR. This sample has around 310,000 clones, with about 77% found just once. Germline CDR1 and CDR2: GTSNPN and SVGIG (reference sequence). Trimming took off 0 bases at V and 1 base at J, with 7 bases between the two ends. This CDR3 comprises 14 residues. The material was PBMCs, obtained before ibrutinib treatment. The receptor was derived from a human donor with chronic lymphocytic leukemia. This chain uses TRBV30 with TRBJ1-5, with D uncertain. This chain's CDR3 is CAWSVPQSNQPQHF. CDR3 in DNA: TGTGCCTGGAGTGTACCACAGAGCAATCAGCCCCAGCATTTT. Full variable domain (rest looked up from reference TRBV30 and TRBJ1-5): SQTIHQWPATLVQPVGSPLSLECTVEGTSNPNLYWYRQAAGRGLQLLFYSVGIGQISSEVPQNLSASRPQDRQFILSSKKLLLSDSGFYLCAWSVPQSNQPQHFGDGTRLSIL.